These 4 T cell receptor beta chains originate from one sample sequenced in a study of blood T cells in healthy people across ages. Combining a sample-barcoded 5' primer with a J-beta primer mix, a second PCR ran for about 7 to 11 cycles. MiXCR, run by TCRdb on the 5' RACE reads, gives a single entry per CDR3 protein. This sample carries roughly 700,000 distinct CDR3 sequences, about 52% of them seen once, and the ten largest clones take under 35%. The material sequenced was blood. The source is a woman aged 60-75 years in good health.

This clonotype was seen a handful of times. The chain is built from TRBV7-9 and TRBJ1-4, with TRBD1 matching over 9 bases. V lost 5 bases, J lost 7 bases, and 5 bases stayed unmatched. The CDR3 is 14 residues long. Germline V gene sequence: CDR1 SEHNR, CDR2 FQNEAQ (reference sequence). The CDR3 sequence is CASSDGQGSEKLFF. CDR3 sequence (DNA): TGTGCCAGCAGCGATGGACAGGGGAGTGAAAAACTGTTTTTT.

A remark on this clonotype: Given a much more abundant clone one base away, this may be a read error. The CDR3 DNA follows: TGCAGTGCTTACCCCGGGACTAGCGCCTACGAGCAGTACTTC. Protein: CSAYPGTSAYEQYF. This chain links TRBV20-1 with TRBJ2-7, with 10 bases that match TRBD2. The CDR3 has 14 amino acids. Unmatched junction bases numbered 6, after V lost 5 bases and J lost 2 bases. Germline assignment: CDR1 DFQATT and CDR2 SNEGSKA (reference sequence).

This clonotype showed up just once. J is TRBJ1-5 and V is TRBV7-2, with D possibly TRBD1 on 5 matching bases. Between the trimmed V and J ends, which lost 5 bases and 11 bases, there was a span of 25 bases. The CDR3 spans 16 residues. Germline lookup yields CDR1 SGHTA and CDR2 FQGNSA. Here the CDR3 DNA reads TGTGCCAGCAGCCCGCGCCTGGGGGGTCTTCAATCAGCCCAGCATTTT. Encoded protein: CASSPRLGGLQSAQHF. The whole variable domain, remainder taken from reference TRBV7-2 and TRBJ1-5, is GAGVSQSPSNKVTEKGKDVELRCDPISGHTALYWYRQSLGQGLEFLIYFQGNSAPDKSGLPSDRFSAERTGGSVSTLTIQRTQQEDSAVYLCASSPRLGGLQSAQHFGDGTRLSIL.

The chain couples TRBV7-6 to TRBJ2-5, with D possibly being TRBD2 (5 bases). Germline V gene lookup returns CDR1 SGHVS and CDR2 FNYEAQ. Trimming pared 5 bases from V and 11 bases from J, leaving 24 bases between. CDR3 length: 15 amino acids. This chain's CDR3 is CASSPTTLAYNEQYF. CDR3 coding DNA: TGTGCCAGCAGCCCGACTACCTTGGCTTACAATGAGCAGTACTTC.